The 5 T cell receptor beta chains listed next were all sequenced from one sample in a study of blood T cell repertoires in COVID-19. Profiling relied on immunoSEQ multiplex PCR, and the TCRdb table lists in-frame clones only, not all of them. The repertoire holds approximately 250,000 clones, with around 90% as singletons. Sequences were obtained from PBMCs or T cells enriched from blood (not recorded which). These receptors were obtained from a woman between 40 and 55 years old who had been exposed to COVID-19.

The rearrangement links TRBV6-2 or TRBV6-3 to TRBJ1-2; 7 positions match TRBD1. This CDR3 spans 13 amino acids. Germline V gene sequence: CDR1 MNHEY, CDR2 SVGEGT. The V gene end was trimmed by 4 bases and the J gene end by 3 bases; junction bases not matched to a gene: 2. In nucleotides, the CDR3 is TGTGCCAGCAGTTTCCAGGGGGACTATGGCTACACCTTC. Its protein is CASSFQGDYGYTF.

J is TRBJ1-2 and V is TRBV19, with a tentative D call TRBD1 (6 bases). This CDR3 contains 12 residues. Germline V gene lookup returns CDR1 LNHDA and CDR2 SQIVND (reference sequence). The CDR3 sequence is CVTGFDRNGYTF. The DNA for the CDR3 is TGTGTAACCGGCTTCGACAGGAATGGCTACACCTTC.

By share, this clone ranks as medium-sized. This chain's CDR3 is CASSPQVAEIPHWPQHF. In DNA form, the CDR3 reads TGCGCCAGCAGCCCTCAAGTTGCCGAGATACCGCATTGGCCCCAGCATTTT. V is TRBV4-3 and J is TRBJ1-5, with unresolved D. V was pared by 4 bases and J by 9 bases, with 25 bases between. Germline loops: CDR1 LGHNA, CDR2 YSLEER. This CDR3 region has 17 residues.

The chain links TRBV2 to TRBJ1-5; tentative D call: TRBD1 (5 bases). The CDR3 covers 14 residues. The V and J ends lost 2 bases and 4 bases respectively, with 9 bases between them. Germline CDR1 reads SNHLY; CDR2 reads FYNNEI. The CDR3 nucleotides are TGTGCCAGCAGTGAACGGACACTTAATCAGCCCCAGCATTTT. Its protein product is CASSERTLNQPQHF. Complete variable domain (other parts from reference TRBV2 and TRBJ1-5): EPEVTQTPSHQVTQMGQEVILRCVPISNHLYFYWYRQILGQKVEFLVSFYNNEISEKSEIFDDQFSVERPDGSNFTLKIRSTKLEDSAMYFCASSERTLNQPQHFGDGTRLSIL.

The chain joins TRBV28 to TRBJ1-1; D unclear. The CDR3 covers 14 residues. Trimming stripped 4 bases from V and 6 bases from J, with 15 bases between. The germline V gene has CDR1 MDHEN and CDR2 SYDVKM. CDR3 in DNA: TGTGCCAGCAGTTCTCCTCAGGTTTTACCTGAAGCTTTCTTT. It encodes CASSSPQVLPEAFF. The variable domain in full, completed from reference TRBV28 and TRBJ1-1, reads DVKVTQSSRYLVKRTGEKVFLECVQDMDHENMFWYRQDPGLGLRLIYFSYDVKMKEKGDIPEGYSVSREKKERFSLILESASTNQTSMYLCASSSPQVLPEAFFGQGTRLTVV.